The next 5 T cell receptor beta chains were all read from a single sample in a study of long-term antiretroviral therapy in people with HIV. The assay used was immunoSEQ (version v3.0), run at survey level. The protocol was immunoSEQ multiplex PCR, while the TCRdb copy is restricted to in-frame clones and leaves out a portion. The sample lists about 25,000 clones, 76% occurring once. Sequenced material: unsorted PBMCs, taken 1.1 years before starting antiretroviral therapy. The source of these receptors is a woman aged 35 to 49 with HIV.

This clone has only a few counts. The CDR3 coding sequence is TGTGCCAGCAGCGCTAGCATCGGTACGCAGTATTTT. Protein: CASSASIGTQYF. The chain joins TRBV7-9 to TRBJ2-3, with D possibly TRBD2 on 5 matching bases. This CDR3 comprises 12 residues. The V and J ends lost 5 bases and 8 bases respectively, with 11 bases between them. Per the germline V gene, CDR1 is SEHNR and CDR2 is FQNEAQ (reference sequence).

The chain carries TRBV18 and TRBJ2-2; D uncertain. The V and J ends lost 4 bases and 5 bases respectively, with 11 bases between them. The CDR3 loop spans 14 amino acids. Germline values: CDR1 KGHSH, CDR2 LQKENI. CDR3 coding DNA: TGTGCCAGCTCACACCCGACGAGGACCGGGGAGCTGTTTTTT. It specifies CASSHPTRTGELFF.

The gene calls are TRBV5-4 and TRBJ2-5; D is perhaps TRBD1 (6 bases). This CDR3 comprises 15 residues. Trimming left V 0 bases short and J 5 bases short, with 14 bases between. CDR1 is SGHNT and CDR2 is YYREEE in the germline V gene (reference sequence). CDR3 protein: CASSLVQGLGETQYF. Written as DNA, the CDR3 is TGTGCCAGCAGCTTGGTTCAGGGGTTGGGCGAGACCCAGTACTTC.

The gene calls are TRBV5-1 and TRBJ2-1; D is possibly TRBD2 (5 bases). The length of the CDR3 is 14 residues. Trimming took 6 bases from V and 6 from J, leaving 16 bases between them. Germline V lookup: CDR1 SGHRS, CDR2 YFSETQ. CDR3 region: CASTNGVGGNEQFF. The CDR3 DNA reads as TGCGCCAGCACGAACGGGGTGGGTGGCAATGAGCAGTTCTTC.

The chain recombines TRBV5-1 with TRBJ2-5; unclear D gene. The CDR3 contains 13 residues. CDR1 is SGHRS, CDR2 YFSETQ, per germline. V shed 2 bases and J shed 5 bases, with 10 bases lying between them. CDR3 DNA sequence: TGCGCCAGCAGCTTTGGGATAGGGGAGACCCAGTACTTC. Translating gives CASSFGIGETQYF.